The T cell receptor (beta chain) under discussion was sequenced for a study of T cell responses to AZD1222 COVID-19 vaccine. In the case of this clone: The antigen is undetermined.

Broader study findings: Nearly half of unique spike-specific TCRs reportedly avoided B.1.351 and B.1.1.7 mutated regions.

The CDR3 consists of 16 residues. Germline V CDR1 and CDR2: KGHSH, LQKENI. V dropped 3 bases and J dropped 3 bases, with 17 bases sitting between them. Some clones are missing from TCRdb's copy, which holds only in-frame ones; the method was immunoSEQ multiplex PCR. The sample has about 150,000 clones, 90% seen once; the top ten hold under 20%. The gene calls are TRBV18 and TRBJ1-2; D is undetermined. Sequenced here: peripheral blood, sampled on day 0 of AZD1222 vaccination. This clonotype originated in an adult in good health. CDR3 sequence (DNA): TGTGCCAGCTCACCGCCCCCGGGTCCGATCCACTATGGCTACACCTTC. As protein: CASSPPPGPIHYGYTF. Variable domain in full (rest from reference TRBV18 and TRBJ1-2): NAGVMQNPRHLVRRRGQEARLRCSPMKGHSHVYWYRQLPEEGLKFMVYLQKENIIDESGMPKERFSAEFPKEGPSILRIQQVVRGDSAAYFCASSPPPGPIHYGYTFGSGTRLTVV.